This T cell receptor (beta chain) was documented in a study of sequential checkpoint blockade in melanoma. TCRdb keeps only in-frame clones here, not all; method: immunoSEQ multiplex PCR. The sample holds roughly 8,500 clones, roughly 25% seen once. This CDR3 has 15 residues. Germline lookup yields CDR1 SGHNT and CDR2 YENEEA. The V end lost 0 bases, the J end lost 1 base, and 7 bases lay between the germline ends. This clone was observed at least ten times. Treatment here: randomized to nivolumab then ipilimumab (arm A) or the reverse (arm B). This TCR was sampled from a human donor with melanoma. This specimen consisted of tumor tissue (inferred from file names), obtained from a patient given nivolumab and ipilimumab in sequence. The chain uses TRBV11-3 and TRBJ2-1; D not certain. CDR3 nucleotides: TGTGCCAGCAGCTTAGAGCCGAGATCCTACAATGAGCAGTTCTTC. Protein product: CASSLEPRSYNEQFF.